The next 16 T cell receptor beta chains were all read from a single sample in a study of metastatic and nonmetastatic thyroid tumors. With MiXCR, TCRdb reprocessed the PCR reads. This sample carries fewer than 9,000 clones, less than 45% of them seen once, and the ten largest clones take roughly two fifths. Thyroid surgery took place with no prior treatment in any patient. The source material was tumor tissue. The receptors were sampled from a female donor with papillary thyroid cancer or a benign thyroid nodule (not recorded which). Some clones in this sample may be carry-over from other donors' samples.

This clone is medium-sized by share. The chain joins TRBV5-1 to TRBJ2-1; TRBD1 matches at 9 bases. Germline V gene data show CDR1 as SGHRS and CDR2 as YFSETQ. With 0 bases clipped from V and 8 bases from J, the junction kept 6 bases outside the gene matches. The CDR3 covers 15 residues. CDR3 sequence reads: CASSLGTGVGDEQFF. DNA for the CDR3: TGCGCCAGCAGCTTGGGGACAGGGGTTGGCGATGAGCAGTTCTTC.

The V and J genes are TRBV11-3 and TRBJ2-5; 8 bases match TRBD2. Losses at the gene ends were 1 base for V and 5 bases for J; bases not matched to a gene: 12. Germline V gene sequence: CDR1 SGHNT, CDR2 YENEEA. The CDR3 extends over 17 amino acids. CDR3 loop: CASSLGLASGSRETQYF. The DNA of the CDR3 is TGTGCCAGCAGCTTAGGTCTTGCTAGCGGGTCTCGGGAGACCCAGTACTTC.

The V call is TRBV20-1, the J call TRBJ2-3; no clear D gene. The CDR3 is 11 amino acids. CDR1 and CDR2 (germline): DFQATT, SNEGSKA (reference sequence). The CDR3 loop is CSRHFTDTQYF. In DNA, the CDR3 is TGCAGCCGCCATTTCACAGATACGCAGTATTTT.

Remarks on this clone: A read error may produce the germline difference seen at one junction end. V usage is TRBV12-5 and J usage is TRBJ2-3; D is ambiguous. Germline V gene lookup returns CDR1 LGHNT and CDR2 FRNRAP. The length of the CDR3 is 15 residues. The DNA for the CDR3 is TGTGCTAGTTGTTTGGTACGGACGGGCACGGATACGCAGTATTTT. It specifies CASCLVRTGTDTQYF.

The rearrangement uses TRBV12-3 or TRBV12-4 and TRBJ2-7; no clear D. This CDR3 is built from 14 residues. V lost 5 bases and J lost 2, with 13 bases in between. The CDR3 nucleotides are TGTGCCAGCAGTCTCGGGTATGGGGCCTACGAGCAGTACTTC. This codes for CASSLGYGAYEQYF.

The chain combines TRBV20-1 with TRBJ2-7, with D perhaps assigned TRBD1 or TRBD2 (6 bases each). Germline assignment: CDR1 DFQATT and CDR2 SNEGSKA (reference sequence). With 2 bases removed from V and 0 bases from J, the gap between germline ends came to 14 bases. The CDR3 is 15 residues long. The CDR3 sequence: CSARRTQGGSYEQYF. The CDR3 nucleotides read TGCAGTGCTAGACGAACACAGGGAGGCTCCTACGAGCAGTACTTC.

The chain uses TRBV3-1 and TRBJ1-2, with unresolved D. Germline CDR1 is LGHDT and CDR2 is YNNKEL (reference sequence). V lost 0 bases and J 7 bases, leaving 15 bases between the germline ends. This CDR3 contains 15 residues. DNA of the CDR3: TGTGCCAGCAGCCAAGATTACGGTGGCGGGGTTGGCTACACCTTC. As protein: CASSQDYGGGVGYTF.

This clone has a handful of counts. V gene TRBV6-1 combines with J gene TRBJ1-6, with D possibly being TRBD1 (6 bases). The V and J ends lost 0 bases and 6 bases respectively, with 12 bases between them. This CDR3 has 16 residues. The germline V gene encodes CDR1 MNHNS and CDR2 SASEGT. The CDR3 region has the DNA TGTGCCAGCAGTGAAGCTACAGGGTCGGGTAATTCACCCCTCCACTTT. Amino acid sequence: CASSEATGSGNSPLHF.

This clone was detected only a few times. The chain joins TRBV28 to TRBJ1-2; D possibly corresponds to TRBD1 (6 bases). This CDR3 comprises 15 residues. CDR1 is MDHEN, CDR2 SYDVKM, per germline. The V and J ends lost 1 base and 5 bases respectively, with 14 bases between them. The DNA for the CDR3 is TGTGCCAGCAGTTTATCAGAGACAGGATTATATGGCTACACCTTC. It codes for CASSLSETGLYGYTF.

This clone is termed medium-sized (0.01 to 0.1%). The CDR3 sequence: CASTPEGHNEKLFF. As DNA, the CDR3 is TGCGCCAGCACCCCCGAGGGGCATAATGAAAAACTGTTTTTT. The chain joins TRBV5-1 to TRBJ1-4; a weak D match, TRBD1 (5 bases). Germline CDR1 is SGHRS and CDR2 is YFSETQ. Trimming removed 6 bases from V and 4 bases from J, with 13 bases in between. This CDR3 comprises 14 residues.

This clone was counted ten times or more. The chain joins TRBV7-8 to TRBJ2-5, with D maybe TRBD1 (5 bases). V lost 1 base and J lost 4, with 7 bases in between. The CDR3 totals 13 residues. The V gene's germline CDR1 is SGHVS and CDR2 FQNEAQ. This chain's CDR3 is CASSLVQGETQYF. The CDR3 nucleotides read TGTGCCAGCAGCTTAGTCCAGGGAGAGACCCAGTACTTC. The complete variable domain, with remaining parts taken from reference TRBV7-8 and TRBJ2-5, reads GAGVSQSPRYKVAKRGQDVALRCDPISGHVSLFWYQQALGQGPEFLTYFQNEAQLDKSGLPSDRFFAERPEGSVSTLKIQRTQQEDSAVYLCASSLVQGETQYFGPGTRLLVL.

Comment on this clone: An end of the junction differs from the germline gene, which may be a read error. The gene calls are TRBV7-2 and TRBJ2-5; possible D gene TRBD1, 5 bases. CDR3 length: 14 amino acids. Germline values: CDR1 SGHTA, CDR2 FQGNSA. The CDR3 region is CASSIAGWGETQYF. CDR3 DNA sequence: TGTGCCAGCAGCATAGCAGGGTGGGGCGAGACCCAGTACTTC.

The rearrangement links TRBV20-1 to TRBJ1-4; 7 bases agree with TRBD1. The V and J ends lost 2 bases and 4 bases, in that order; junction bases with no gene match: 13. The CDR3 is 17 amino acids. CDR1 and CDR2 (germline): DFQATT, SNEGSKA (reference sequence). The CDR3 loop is CSARSPGQLLSNEKLFF. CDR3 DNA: TGCAGTGCTAGATCACCGGGACAGCTTCTAAGTAATGAAAAACTGTTTTTT.

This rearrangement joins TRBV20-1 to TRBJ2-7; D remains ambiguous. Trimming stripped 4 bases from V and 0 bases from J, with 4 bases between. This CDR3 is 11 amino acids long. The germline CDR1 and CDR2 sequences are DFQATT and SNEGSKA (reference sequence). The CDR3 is CSAISSYEQYF. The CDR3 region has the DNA TGCAGTGCTATTAGCTCCTACGAGCAGTACTTC.

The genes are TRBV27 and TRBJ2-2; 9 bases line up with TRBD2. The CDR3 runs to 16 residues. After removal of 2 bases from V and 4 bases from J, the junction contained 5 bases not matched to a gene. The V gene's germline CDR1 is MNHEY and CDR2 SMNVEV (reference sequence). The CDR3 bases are TGTGCCAGCAGTTTAATGCCTAGCGGGACCACCGGGGAGCTGTTTTTT. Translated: CASSLMPSGTTGELFF.

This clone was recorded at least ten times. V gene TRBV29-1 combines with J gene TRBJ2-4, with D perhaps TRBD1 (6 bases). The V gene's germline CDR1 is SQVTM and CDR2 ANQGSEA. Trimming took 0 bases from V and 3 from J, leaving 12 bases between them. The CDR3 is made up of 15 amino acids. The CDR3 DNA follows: TGCAGCGTTGAAGATCTAGGACAGAGCAAAAACATTCAGTACTTC. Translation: CSVEDLGQSKNIQYF.